The clone carrying this T cell receptor (beta chain) was found many times. The library targeted TCRbeta and was prepared with unique molecular identifiers. Each CDR3 protein is one row after TCRdb ran MiXCR on the PCR reads. The sample shows roughly 200,000 distinct CDR3 sequences, less than 15% of them seen only once. The data are from a study of T-cell reconstitution after alpha-beta-depleted transplantation in children. This specimen was PBMCs from the stem cell graft donor, taken from the stem cell graft. This sequence originates from a human donor who donated a stem cell graft to a child with acute lymphoblastic leukemia.

The CDR3, as DNA: TGTGCCAGCAGCTTAGTGATGACAGGGGGCAATGAGCAGTTCTTC. This gives the protein CASSLVMTGGNEQFF. The chain couples TRBV7-2 to TRBJ2-1; 9 nucleotides match TRBD1. Losses at the gene ends were 1 base for V and 6 bases for J; bases not matched to a gene: 4. Germline V gene lookup returns CDR1 SGHTA and CDR2 FQGNSA. This CDR3 comprises 15 residues.